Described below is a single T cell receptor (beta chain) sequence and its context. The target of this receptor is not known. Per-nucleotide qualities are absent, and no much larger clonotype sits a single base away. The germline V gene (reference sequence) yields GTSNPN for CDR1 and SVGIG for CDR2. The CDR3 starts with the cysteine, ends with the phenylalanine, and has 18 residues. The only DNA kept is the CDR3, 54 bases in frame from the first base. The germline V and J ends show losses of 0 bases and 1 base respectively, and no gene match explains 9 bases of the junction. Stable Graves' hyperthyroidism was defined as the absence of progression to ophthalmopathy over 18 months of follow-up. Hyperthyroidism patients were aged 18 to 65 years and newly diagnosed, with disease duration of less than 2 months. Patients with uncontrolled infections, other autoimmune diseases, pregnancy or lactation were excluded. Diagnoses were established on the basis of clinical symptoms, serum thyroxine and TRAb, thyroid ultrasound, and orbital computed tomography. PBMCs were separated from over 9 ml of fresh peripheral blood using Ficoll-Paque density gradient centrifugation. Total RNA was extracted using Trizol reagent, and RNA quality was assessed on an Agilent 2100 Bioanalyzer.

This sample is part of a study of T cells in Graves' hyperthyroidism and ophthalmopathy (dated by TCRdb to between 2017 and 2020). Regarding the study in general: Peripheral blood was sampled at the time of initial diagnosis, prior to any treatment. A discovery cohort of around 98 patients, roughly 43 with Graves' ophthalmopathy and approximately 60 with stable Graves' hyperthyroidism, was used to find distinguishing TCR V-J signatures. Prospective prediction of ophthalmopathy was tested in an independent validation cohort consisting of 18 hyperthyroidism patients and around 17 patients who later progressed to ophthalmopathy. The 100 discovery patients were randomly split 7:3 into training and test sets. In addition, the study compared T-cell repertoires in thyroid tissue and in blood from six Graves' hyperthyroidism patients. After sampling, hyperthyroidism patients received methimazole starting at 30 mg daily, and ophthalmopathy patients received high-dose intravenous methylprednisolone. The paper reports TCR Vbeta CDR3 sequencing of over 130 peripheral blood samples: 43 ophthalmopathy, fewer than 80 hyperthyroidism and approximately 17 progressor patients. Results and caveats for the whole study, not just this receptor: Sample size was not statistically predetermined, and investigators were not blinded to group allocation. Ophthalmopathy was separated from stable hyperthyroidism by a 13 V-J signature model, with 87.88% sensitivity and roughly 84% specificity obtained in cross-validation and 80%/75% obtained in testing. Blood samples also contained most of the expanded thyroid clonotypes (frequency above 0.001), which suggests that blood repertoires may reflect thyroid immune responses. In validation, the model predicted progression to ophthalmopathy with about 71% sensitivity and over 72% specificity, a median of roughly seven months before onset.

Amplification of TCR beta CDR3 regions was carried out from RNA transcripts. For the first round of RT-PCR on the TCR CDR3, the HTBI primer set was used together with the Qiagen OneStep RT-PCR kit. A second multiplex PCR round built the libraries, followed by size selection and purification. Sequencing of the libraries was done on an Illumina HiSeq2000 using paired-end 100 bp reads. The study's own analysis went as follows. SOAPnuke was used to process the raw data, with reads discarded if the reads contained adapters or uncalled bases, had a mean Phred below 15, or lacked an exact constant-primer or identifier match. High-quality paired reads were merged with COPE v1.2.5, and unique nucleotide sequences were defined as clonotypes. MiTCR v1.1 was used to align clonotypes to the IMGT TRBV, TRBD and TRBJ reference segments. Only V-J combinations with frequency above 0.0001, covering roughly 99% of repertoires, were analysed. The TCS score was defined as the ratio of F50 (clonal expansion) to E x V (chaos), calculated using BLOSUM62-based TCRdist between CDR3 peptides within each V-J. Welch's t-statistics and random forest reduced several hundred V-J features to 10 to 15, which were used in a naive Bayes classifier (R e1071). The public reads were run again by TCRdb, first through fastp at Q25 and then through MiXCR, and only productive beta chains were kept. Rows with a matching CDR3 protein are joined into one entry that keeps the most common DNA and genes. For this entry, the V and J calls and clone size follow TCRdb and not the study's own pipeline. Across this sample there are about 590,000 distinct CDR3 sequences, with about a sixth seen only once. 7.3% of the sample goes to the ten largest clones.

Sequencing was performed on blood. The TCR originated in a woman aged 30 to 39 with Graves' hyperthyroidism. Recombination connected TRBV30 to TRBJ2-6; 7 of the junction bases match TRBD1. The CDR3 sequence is CAWSVVGRGISGANVLTF. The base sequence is TGTGCCTGGAGTGTAGTTGGCAGGGGGATATCTGGGGCCAACGTCCTGACTTTC.